One sample yielded the 5 T cell receptor beta chains listed below, sequenced in a study of human T cells and chemical hapten exposure. In TCRdb, the RACE reads were re-called with MiXCR into one record per CDR3 protein. The table has roughly 130,000 distinct CDR3 sequences, around 11% seen once. Specified time point: patch test 3, about 24 weeks after DPC sensitization. As for treatment: therapeutic diphenylcyclopropenone sensitization with weekly scalp DPC. Source: whole blood, taken in connection with sensitization to the hapten diphenylcyclopropenone (DPC). These TCRs come from a woman aged 45 to 65 with alopecia areata. Some clones in this sample may be carry-over from other donors' samples.

J is TRBJ2-6 and V is TRBV5-5; D gene ambiguous. CDR1 and CDR2 (germline): SGHKS, YYEKEE (reference sequence). V lost 0 bases and J lost 2, with 9 bases in between. The CDR3 is 16 residues long. The DNA for the CDR3 is TGTGCCAGCAGCTTGGAGGGTGCCCCTGGGGCCAACGTCCTGACTTTC. Its translation: CASSLEGAPGANVLTF.

This clonotype was observed at least ten times. This chain links TRBV25-1 with TRBJ1-5; maybe TRBD1 (5 bases). This CDR3 has 14 residues. CDR1 is MGHDK, CDR2 SYGVNS, per germline. The V and J ends lost 4 bases and 7 bases respectively, with 14 bases between them. CDR3 amino acids: CASSAHGGAQPQHF. The CDR3 bases are TGTGCCAGCAGTGCCCATGGGGGAGCGCAGCCCCAGCATTTT.

This clonotype was seen only a few times. V and J are TRBV9 and TRBJ2-3; D gene ambiguous. Germline loops: CDR1 SGDLS, CDR2 YYNGEE. The CDR3 runs 14 residues. V lost 7 bases to trimming and J lost 1 base, with 13 bases between them. CDR3: CASGGAIRTDTQYF. CDR3 nucleotides: TGTGCCAGCGGTGGCGCGATCCGCACAGATACGCAGTATTTT. Full variable domain (missing parts from reference TRBV9 and TRBJ2-3): DSGVTQTPKHLITATGQRVTLRCSPRSGDLSVYWYQQSLDQGLQFLIQYYNGEERAKGNILERFSAQQFPDLHSELNLSSLELGDSALYFCASGGAIRTDTQYFGPGTRLTVL.

There are many counts of this clonotype. This CDR3 is CASSYAAGQAFNQPQHF. As DNA, the CDR3 is TGTGCCAGCAGTTACGCGGCGGGACAGGCTTTCAATCAGCCCCAGCATTTT. The chain links TRBV6-2 or TRBV6-3 to TRBJ1-5, with TRBD1 matching over 8 bases. CDR3 length equals 17 residues. Germline V gene sequence: CDR1 MNHEY, CDR2 SVGEGT. V lost 2 bases, J lost 3 bases, and 9 bases stayed unmatched.

The chain joins TRBV7-8 to TRBJ2-5; the match to TRBD2 covers 13 bases. In germline, CDR1 is SGHVS, CDR2 FQNEAQ. V trimming: 1 base; J trimming: 3 bases; junction bases outside the gene matches: 8. This CDR3 comprises 18 residues. CDR3 bases: TGTGCCAGCAGCTTAGAACTAGCGGGGGGGCCAGAGAAAGAGACCCAGTACTTC. This sequence encodes CASSLELAGGPEKETQYF.